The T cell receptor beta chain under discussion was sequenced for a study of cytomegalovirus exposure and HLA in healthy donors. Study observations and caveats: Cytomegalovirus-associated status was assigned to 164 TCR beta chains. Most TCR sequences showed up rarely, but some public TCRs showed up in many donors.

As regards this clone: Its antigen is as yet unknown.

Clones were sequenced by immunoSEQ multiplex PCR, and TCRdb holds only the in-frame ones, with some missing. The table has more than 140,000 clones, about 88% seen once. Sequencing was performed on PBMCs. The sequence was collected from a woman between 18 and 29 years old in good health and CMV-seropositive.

In DNA, the CDR3 is TGTGCCAGCAGCCAAGGGGGGACTAGCGCGTCTCTTGATACGCAGTATTTT. Protein product: CASSQGGTSASLDTQYF. The chain is built from TRBV28 and TRBJ2-3, with 10 nucleotides matching TRBD2. J gave up 6 bases and V 6 bases, and 15 bases lay outside the gene matches. The germline V gene encodes CDR1 MDHEN and CDR2 SYDVKM. CDR3 length: 17 amino acids.